What follows is one T cell receptor beta chain and its context. The V segment lost 6 bases and the J segment 5 bases; nucleotides outside the gene matches: 6. The V gene's germline CDR1 is MNHNY and CDR2 SVGAGI (reference sequence). This CDR3 spans 14 amino acids. This sample is drawn from a study of T-cell memory formation after mild COVID-19. MiXCR, applied by TCRdb to the 5' RACE reads, yields one record per CDR3 protein. Of 140,000 to 150,000 distinct CDR3 sequences listed, under 25% were seen once; the top ten hold 2% to 2.5%. Sequencing was performed on PBMCs or a T cell subset sorted from them (not recorded which). The chain links TRBV6-6 to TRBJ1-5; TRBD1 agrees at 8 bases. The TCR sequence derives from an adult woman who had mild COVID-19 (a few samples of this study predate the infection). Cell type and time point are not known. The chain's CDR3 is CASSEAGGDQPQHF. DNA for the CDR3: TGTGCCAGCAGCGAAGCAGGGGGCGATCAGCCCCAGCATTTT.